The 8 T cell receptor beta chains reported below all come from one sample, sequenced in a study of blood T cells in healthy people across ages. Combining a sample-barcoded 5' primer with a J-beta primer mix, a second PCR ran for roughly 7 to 12 cycles. TCRdb analysed the 5' RACE reads with MiXCR anew, one entry per CDR3 protein. The sample lists approximately 830,000 distinct CDR3 sequences; about 59% were seen once. Source material: blood. The receptors were gathered from a man aged 25 to 40 in good health.

This clonotype occurred a few times. The chain links TRBV12-3 or TRBV12-4 to TRBJ1-2; 7 bases are a match to TRBD1. V shed 3 bases and J 5 bases; nucleotides not matched to a gene: 6. This CDR3 spans 14 amino acids. CDR3: CASSFNRGLYGYTF. The DNA of the CDR3 is TGTGCCAGCAGTTTTAACAGGGGACTTTATGGCTACACCTTC.

V and J are TRBV25-1 and TRBJ2-7; D ambiguous. The CDR3 covers 12 residues. The germline CDR1 and CDR2 sequences are MGHDK and SYGVNS. Trimming left V 1 base short and J 2 bases short, with 3 bases between. In nucleotides, the CDR3 is TGTGCCAGCAGTGAATGGACCTACGAGCAGTACTTC. This translates into CASSEWTYEQYF.

The J gene is TRBJ2-2, the V gene TRBV10-3, with 8 bases fitting TRBD2. The germline CDR1 and CDR2 sequences are ENHRY and SYGVKD. The trim removed 7 bases at V and 4 bases at J, leaving 8 bases unmatched. This CDR3 contains 15 residues. CDR3 loop: CAINPAGASTGELFF. CDR3 nucleotides: TGTGCCATCAACCCAGCGGGGGCCTCCACCGGGGAGCTGTTTTTT.

V and J are TRBV4-3 and TRBJ2-4; tentative D call: TRBD1 (5 bases). Trimming left V 1 base short and J 1 base short, with 11 bases between. This CDR3 is 16 amino acids long. Germline V gene data show CDR1 as LGHNA and CDR2 as YSLEER. The CDR3: CASSQVVGDAKNIQYF. The CDR3 nucleotides are TGCGCCAGCAGCCAAGTCGTAGGGGATGCCAAAAACATTCAGTACTTC.

This clonotype occurred a few times. The gene calls are TRBV28 and TRBJ1-6, with a tentative D call TRBD1 (6 bases). V was trimmed by 5 bases and J by 7 bases, leaving 9 bases between them. Germline assignment: CDR1 MDHEN and CDR2 SYDVKM. The CDR3 totals 13 residues. The CDR3 spells CASSAGQNSPLHF. As DNA, the CDR3 is TGTGCCAGCAGTGCCGGACAGAATTCACCCCTCCACTTT.

This chain joins TRBV5-1 and TRBJ2-7, with D perhaps matching TRBD1 (6 bases). The germline V gene encodes CDR1 SGHRS and CDR2 YFSETQ. V shed 3 bases and J shed 2 bases, with 12 bases lying between them. There are 14 residues in the CDR3. The CDR3 nucleotides are TGCGCCAGCAGCTCCAGGGGTCAGACCTACGAGCAGTACTTC. It codes for CASSSRGQTYEQYF.

This rearrangement joins TRBV7-2 to TRBJ2-5; 7 nucleotides align to TRBD1. This CDR3 spans 13 amino acids. J lost 2 bases, V lost 4 bases, and 1 base had no gene match. The V gene's germline CDR1 is SGHTA and CDR2 FQGNSA. For the CDR3, the DNA is TGTGCCAGCAGCTGGGACAGACAAGAGACCCAGTACTTC. Amino acid sequence: CASSWDRQETQYF.

CDR3 amino acids: CASSYDRKNYGYTF. In DNA, the CDR3 is TGTGCCAGCAGTTACGACCGAAAAAACTATGGCTACACCTTC. The chain has TRBV6-5 and TRBJ1-2; D remains unclear. V shed 2 bases and J shed 2 bases, with 9 bases lying between them. This CDR3 spans 14 amino acids. Germline CDR1 MNHEY, CDR2 SVGAGI.